This T cell receptor beta chain was sequenced in a study of OX40 agonist ivuxolimab in advanced cancers. Study context: With a range of about 23 to 90, age averaged 60 years, and about 80% were male.

Turning to this clone: The DNA is omitted, as the CDR3 cannot be located on it reliably, and the CDR3 follows TCRdb's listing.

Germline V CDR1 and CDR2: MDHEN, SYDVKM. The CDR3 comprises 19 residues, both ends counted. Some clones are missing from TCRdb's copy, which holds only in-frame ones; the method was immunoSEQ multiplex PCR. The sample carries approximately 78,000 clones, 88% recorded once. The source material was CD4+ or CD8+ T cells sorted from blood, sampled in a trial of the OX40 agonist ivuxolimab. The chain links TRBV28 to TRBJ1-3. The receptor's source is an adult with an advanced solid tumor such as melanoma, head and neck, liver or kidney cancer. Here the CDR3 reads CASSFGAGVARAGGNTIYF.